The T cell receptor beta chain under discussion was sequenced for a study of shared clonotypes between healthy human individuals. Study details: The cohort comprised a couple of women and a few men. Their ages spanned 18 to 49 years. General study results and limits: The genetic and exposure-history diversity represented was limited by few donors. On the whole, naive subsets had larger estimated richness than memory subsets had.

On this clone: No antigen is known for it.

Positive CCR7 selection of CD45RO-negative cells yielded the naive CD8 cells, and terminally differentiated effector memory CD45RA+ cells were excluded. The CDR3 covers 16 residues. CDR1 is SQVTM, CDR2 ANQGSEA, per germline. V was pared by 1 base and J by 2 bases, with 5 bases of the junction left unmatched. Genomic DNA from each subset was divided evenly over several immunoSEQ plates. Repertoires were generated with immunoSEQ multiplex PCR, while TCRdb's copy carries only in-frame clones and drops some. This sample has hundreds of thousands of clones, with approximately 96% found just once. This receptor was obtained from a woman aged 25 to 39 in good health. The rearrangement links TRBV29-1 to TRBJ2-3; TRBD2 matches 11 bases. The sequenced material came from naive CD8+ T cells sorted from blood. The CDR3: CSVEAGTSGYTDTQYF. CDR3 nucleotide sequence: TGCAGCGTTGAAGCGGGGACTAGCGGCTACACAGATACGCAGTATTTT.